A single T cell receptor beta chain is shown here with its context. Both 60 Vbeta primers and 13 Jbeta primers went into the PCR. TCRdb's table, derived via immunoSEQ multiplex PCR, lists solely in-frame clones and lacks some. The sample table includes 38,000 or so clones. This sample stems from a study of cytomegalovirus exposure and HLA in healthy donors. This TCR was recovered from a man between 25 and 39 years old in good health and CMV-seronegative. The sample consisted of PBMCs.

CDR3: CASSEGDTSRPYNEQFF. DNA of the CDR3: TGCGCCAGCAGTGAGGGGGACACCTCTCGCCCCTACAATGAGCAGTTCTTC. The rearrangement links TRBV10-1 to TRBJ2-1; a possible D gene is TRBD1 (6 bases). Germline V gives CDR1 WNHNN, CDR2 SYGVQD (reference sequence). Trimming cost V 2 bases and J 2 bases, with 16 bases left between them. The CDR3 spans 17 residues.